This TCR beta chain was documented in a study of blood T cell repertoires in COVID-19. Clones were sequenced by immunoSEQ multiplex PCR, and TCRdb holds only the in-frame ones, with some missing. The sample yields approximately 350,000 clones, roughly 87% seen once. The V and J ends lost 3 bases and 7 bases, in that order; junction bases with no gene match: 12. CDR1 and CDR2 (germline): ENHRY, SYGVKD. This CDR3 has 16 residues. The sample was PBMCs or T cells enriched from blood (not recorded which). The rearrangement links TRBV10-3 to TRBJ1-2; TRBD1 agrees at 9 bases. The TCR was taken from a woman aged 25 to 45 who had recovered from COVID-19. This CDR3 reads CAISDVGTGFVFGYTF. The CDR3 DNA follows: TGTGCCATCAGTGATGTTGGGACAGGGTTTGTATTTGGCTACACCTTC.